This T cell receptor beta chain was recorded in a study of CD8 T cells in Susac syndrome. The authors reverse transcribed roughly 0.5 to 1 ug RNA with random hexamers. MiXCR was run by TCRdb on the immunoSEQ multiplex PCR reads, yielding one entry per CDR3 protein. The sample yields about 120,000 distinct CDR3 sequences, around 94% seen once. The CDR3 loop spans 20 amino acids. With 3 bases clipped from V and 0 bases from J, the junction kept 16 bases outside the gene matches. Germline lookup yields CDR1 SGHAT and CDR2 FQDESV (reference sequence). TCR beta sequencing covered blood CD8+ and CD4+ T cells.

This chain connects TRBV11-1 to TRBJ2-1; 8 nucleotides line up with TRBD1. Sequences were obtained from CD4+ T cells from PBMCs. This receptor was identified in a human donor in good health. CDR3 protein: CASSLGRWTGPRSSYNEQFF. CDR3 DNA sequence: TGTGCCAGCAGCTTGGGTAGGTGGACAGGGCCCCGCAGCTCCTACAATGAGCAGTTCTTC. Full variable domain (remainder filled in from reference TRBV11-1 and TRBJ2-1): EAEVAQSPRYKITEKSQAVAFWCDPISGHATLYWYRQILGQGPELLVQFQDESVVDDSQLPKDRFSAERLKGVDSTLKIQPAELGDSAMYLCASSLGRWTGPRSSYNEQFFGPGTRLTVL.